The rows below give T cell receptor beta chains drawn from one sample of a study of shared clonotypes between healthy human individuals. TCRdb's table, derived via immunoSEQ multiplex PCR, lists solely in-frame clones and lacks some. The data show millions of clones, about 92% seen once. Source material: naive CD4+ T cells sorted from blood. The origin of the receptors is a man aged 18 to 29 in good health. Both conserved end residues are part of each CDR3. The D gene is left open where the match is weak. Part of the rows lack a size; the others show once, few, many or a class for expanded clones.

-	TRBV6-5	TRBJ2-3	-	CASSNDPTDTQYF	TGTGCCAGCAGTAACGACCCCACAGATACGCAGTATTTT
-	TRBV9	TRBJ1-1	-	CASSWSGNTEAFF	TGTGCCAGCAGCTGGTCGGGGAACACTGAAGCTTTCTTT
-	TRBV18	TRBJ2-1	-	CASSPLESSYNEQFF	TGTGCCAGCTCACCCCTAGAGAGCTCCTACAATGAGCAGTTCTTC
once	TRBV18	TRBJ2-1	-	CASSPPSRGEQFF	TGTGCCAGCTCACCGCCCTCTAGAGGGGAGCAGTTCTTC
-	TRBV6-6	TRBJ2-2	TRBD2	CASSYSRGGDTGELFF	TGTGCCAGCAGTTACTCCCGGGGGGGGGACACCGGGGAGCTGTTTTTT
-	TRBV10-3	TRBJ1-1	-	CAISDWGVGTEAFF	TGTGCCATCAGTGATTGGGGGGTGGGCACTGAAGCTTTCTTT
-	TRBV11-2	TRBJ1-1	TRBD1	CASSSRDRGRYTEAFF	TGTGCCAGCAGCTCGCGGGACAGGGGAAGATACACTGAAGCTTTCTTT
-	TRBV20-1	TRBJ2-7	-	CSAPDYTEQYF	TGCAGTGCCCCGGACTATACCGAGCAGTACTTC
-	TRBV9	TRBJ2-3	TRBD2	CASRAGTSGTDTQYF	TGTGCCAGCAGAGCCGGGACTAGCGGCACAGATACGCAGTATTTT
-	TRBV5-4	TRBJ1-1	TRBD1	CASSLQGGGGTEAFF	TGTGCCAGCAGCCTACAAGGGGGCGGGGGCACTGAAGCTTTCTTT
-	TRBV18	TRBJ1-6	TRBD1	CASSPSTGDWSPLHF	TGTGCCAGCTCACCATCCACAGGGGACTGGTCACCCCTCCACTTT
-	TRBV6-1	TRBJ2-7	TRBD1	CASSPTGGGYEQYF	TGTGCCAGCAGCCCCACAGGGGGCGGCTACGAGCAGTACTTC
-	TRBV25-1	TRBJ2-6	-	CASNSGANVLTF	TGTGCCAGCAACTCTGGGGCCAACGTCCTGACTTTC
-	TRBV6-6	TRBJ2-2	TRBD2	CASSPSGSGVGELFF	TGTGCCAGCAGTCCTAGCGGGAGTGGTGTCGGGGAGCTGTTTTTT
-	TRBV5-1	TRBJ1-3	TRBD1	CASSLPTGRSGNTIYF	TGCGCCAGCAGCTTGCCGACAGGGCGCTCTGGAAACACCATATATTTT
-	TRBV6-6	TRBJ2-2	-	CASRNPALPGELFF	TGTGCCAGCAGGAACCCCGCGCTTCCCGGGGAGCTGTTTTTT
-	TRBV7-2	TRBJ2-7	-	CASTLRGGPSSYEQYF	TGTGCCAGCACCCTAAGAGGTGGGCCGTCTTCCTACGAGCAGTACTTC
once	TRBV11-2	TRBJ2-1	-	CASSFFEGGGEQFF	TGTGCCAGCAGCTTCTTCGAGGGAGGGGGTGAGCAGTTCTTC
-	TRBV7-4	TRBJ2-7	-	CASREGSWSNYEQYF	TGTGCCAGCCGCGAAGGGAGTTGGTCGAATTACGAGCAGTACTTC
-	TRBV10-1	TRBJ2-5	-	CASSESQGMGQETQYF	TGCGCCAGCAGTGAGTCGCAGGGTATGGGACAAGAGACCCAGTACTTC
-	TRBV5-1	TRBJ2-3	-	CASSLRAGSTDTQYF	TGCGCCAGCAGCTTGAGGGCGGGAAGCACAGATACGCAGTATTTT
-	TRBV6-5	TRBJ2-2	TRBD2	CASGPGLANTGELFF	TGTGCCAGCGGTCCGGGACTAGCCAACACCGGGGAGCTGTTTTTT
-	TRBV6-5	TRBJ2-1	-	CASSYGRSYNEQFF	TGTGCCAGCAGTTACGGGAGGTCCTACAATGAGCAGTTCTTC
-	TRBV11-2	TRBJ2-1	TRBD1	CASSARQGTYNEQFF	TGTGCCAGCAGCGCCAGACAGGGTACCTACAATGAGCAGTTCTTC